These 19 T cell receptor beta chains came from one sample sequenced in a study of PD-1 blockade in classical Hodgkin lymphoma. Repertoires were generated with immunoSEQ multiplex PCR, while TCRdb's copy carries only in-frame clones and drops some. Of 15,000 to 20,000 clones listed, around 81% are singletons. Time point: cycle 4 day 1 (C4D1), after more than five weeks of nivolumab. Every patient was affected by relapse after autologous stem cell transplantation, while exposure to brentuximab vedotin was not uniform. The material was peripheral blood mononuclear cells (PBMCs), obtained before the fourth cycle of nivolumab. These receptors came from a human donor with classical Hodgkin lymphoma.

Remarks on this clone: This sample also contains other DNA sequences that code for the same CDR3. This chain joins TRBV13 and TRBJ1-1; 7 bases fit TRBD1. Looked up from germline, CDR1 is PRHDT and CDR2 is FYEKMQ (reference sequence). V lost 0 bases to trimming and J lost 5 bases; unmatched junction nucleotides: 3. The CDR3 contains 14 residues. CDR3 sequence reads: CASSLGQGNTEAFF. The CDR3 DNA is TGTGCCAGCAGCTTAGGACAGGGGAATACTGAAGCTTTCTTT. Full variable domain (rest looked up from reference TRBV13 and TRBJ1-1): AAGVIQSPRHLIKEKRETATLKCYPIPRHDTVYWYQQGPGQDPQFLISFYEKMQSDKGSIPDRFSAQQFSDYHSELNMSSLELGDSALYFCASSLGQGNTEAFFGQGTRLTVV.

This sequence joins TRBV7-2 and TRBJ2-7; D not certain. The CDR3 covers 13 residues. The ends were cut back, 2 bases at V and 6 bases at J, with 11 bases in the middle. Germline values: CDR1 SGHTA, CDR2 FQGNSA. The chain's CDR3 is CASSLSYAGEQYV. The CDR3, as DNA: TGTGCCAGCAGCTTAAGCTATGCTGGCGAGCAGTACGTC.

The chain recombines TRBV18 with TRBJ2-7; 9 bases are shared with TRBD1. This CDR3 is built from 15 residues. Germline loops: CDR1 KGHSH, CDR2 LQKENI. Trimming removed 3 bases from V and 3 bases from J; junction bases left unmatched: 6. For the CDR3, the DNA is TGTGCCAGCTCACCTCCCCGGGACAGGGTCTACGAGCAGTACTTC. It specifies CASSPPRDRVYEQYF. Based on the CDR3 plus reference TRBV18 and TRBJ2-7, the full variable domain is NAGVMQNPRHLVRRRGQEARLRCSPMKGHSHVYWYRQLPEEGLKFMVYLQKENIIDESGMPKERFSAEFPKEGPSILRIQQVVRGDSAAYFCASSPPRDRVYEQYFGPGTRLTVT.

In DNA, the CDR3 is TGCGCCAGCAGCCAAGAAGAAGCGTACGAGCAGTACTTC. Translated: CASSQEEAYEQYF. The chain uses TRBV4-3 and TRBJ2-7; no definite D call. With 0 bases removed from V and 4 bases from J, the gap between germline ends came to 7 bases. Germline loops: CDR1 LGHNA, CDR2 YSLEER. The CDR3 totals 13 residues.

The genes are TRBV6-1 and TRBJ2-1; D is ambiguous. The V gene's germline CDR1 is MNHNS and CDR2 SASEGT. The CDR3 totals 11 residues. Trimming pared 10 bases from V and 9 bases from J, leaving 13 bases between. CDR3 bases: TGTGCCACCCTCGTCGGGTTTGAGCAGTTCTTC. Translating it yields CATLVGFEQFF.

The chain has TRBV6-1 and TRBJ1-5, with D maybe TRBD1 (5 bases). This CDR3 spans 14 amino acids. Germline V gene sequence: CDR1 MNHNS, CDR2 SASEGT. Trimming left V 8 bases short and J 2 bases short, with 13 bases between. CDR3 in amino acids: CASRVTGGNQPQHF. The DNA of the CDR3 is TGTGCCAGCCGAGTCACAGGTGGCAATCAGCCCCAGCATTTT.

The rearrangement links TRBV19 to TRBJ2-2, with 10 bases aligning to TRBD2. The CDR3 sequence is 16 residues long. With V trimmed by 5 bases and J by 0 bases, 3 bases remained unmatched. The germline gives CDR1 LNHDA, CDR2 SQIVND (reference sequence). The CDR3 bases are TGTGCCAGTAGTTTCCTAGCGGGGGCGAACACCGGGGAGCTGTTTTTT. Amino acid sequence: CASSFLAGANTGELFF.

The chain joins TRBV5-6 to TRBJ2-3; D remains unclear. CDR1 is SGHDT, CDR2 YYEEEE, per germline. V lost 7 bases and J lost 0, with 9 bases in between. This CDR3 is 13 amino acids long. CDR3 in DNA: TGTGCCAGCCGATGGGGTAGCACAGATACGCAGTATTTT. Encoded protein: CASRWGSTDTQYF.

V gene TRBV5-5 combines with J gene TRBJ1-6; D is uncertain. Germline loops: CDR1 SGHKS, CDR2 YYEKEE (reference sequence). With 0 bases removed from V and 4 bases from J, the gap between germline ends came to 11 bases. The CDR3 loop spans 16 amino acids. CDR3 residues: CASSLALRQYNSPLHF. Written as DNA, the CDR3 is TGTGCCAGCAGCTTGGCCTTACGTCAGTATAATTCACCCCTCCACTTT.

The chain recombines TRBV25-1 with TRBJ1-6; D gene uncertain. Germline CDR1 reads MGHDK; CDR2 reads SYGVNS. V lost 1 base and J 5 bases, leaving 9 bases between the germline ends. The CDR3 runs 15 residues. DNA of the CDR3: TGTGCCAGCAGTGAATGGTGGGAAAATAATTCACCCCTCCACTTT. Amino acids: CASSEWWENNSPLHF.

The V call is TRBV5-1, the J call TRBJ2-1, with TRBD2 identical over 11 bases. The germline CDR1 and CDR2 sequences are SGHRS and YFSETQ. CDR3 length: 17 amino acids. Germline trimming cut 0 bases from V and 0 bases from J; bases unmatched to any gene: 2. In DNA, the CDR3 is TGCGCCAGCAGCTTGGGGACTAGCGGGTACTCCTACAATGAGCAGTTCTTC. Translation gives CASSLGTSGYSYNEQFF.

The V and J genes are TRBV6-6 and TRBJ2-1; D is unclear. The V gene lost 2 bases and the J gene lost 3 bases, with 8 bases spanning the gap. This CDR3 has 14 amino acids. Germline CDR1 and CDR2: MNHNY and SVGAGI (reference sequence). CDR3 region: CASSYAEGYNEQFF. CDR3 nucleotides: TGTGCCAGCAGTTACGCGGAAGGCTACAATGAGCAGTTCTTC.

This chain connects TRBV9 to TRBJ1-3, with a tentative D call TRBD1 (5 bases). The V gene lost 0 bases and the J gene lost 1 base, with 8 bases spanning the gap. The CDR3 covers 15 residues. In germline, CDR1 is SGDLS, CDR2 YYNGEE. The CDR3, as DNA: TGTGCCAGCAGCGTAGGGGACTCTTCTGGAAACACCATATATTTT. Its translation: CASSVGDSSGNTIYF.

This chain uses TRBV5-5 with TRBJ2-3, with 11 bases that match TRBD2. V gave up 4 bases and J gave up 0 bases; unmatched junction bases: 7. The CDR3 consists of 17 residues. CDR1 is SGHKS and CDR2 is YYEKEE in the germline V gene (reference sequence). CDR3 sequence: CASSLTGTSGSTDTQYF. The DNA for the CDR3 is TGTGCCAGCAGCCTGACTGGGACTAGCGGAAGCACAGATACGCAGTATTTT.

In its sample, this clone was seen once. The chain employs TRBV5-4 and TRBJ2-3, with 8 bases matching TRBD1. Trimming removed 4 bases from V and 4 bases from J; junction bases left unmatched: 8. Germline V lookup: CDR1 SGHNT, CDR2 YYREEE (reference sequence). This CDR3 comprises 15 residues. CDR3: CASSRTGGSADTQYF. The CDR3 bases are TGTGCCAGCAGCCGTACAGGGGGTTCCGCAGATACGCAGTATTTT.

This clone was observed a few times. The chain employs TRBV5-1 and TRBJ2-7; 8 bases match TRBD1. The CDR3 consists of 14 residues. The J segment lost 4 bases and the V segment lost 4 bases, leaving 7 bases of the junction unmatched. Germline values: CDR1 SGHRS, CDR2 YFSETQ. Here the CDR3 DNA reads TGCGCCAGCAGCAGTTCAGGGGGCGCGTACGAGCAGTACTTC. Translated: CASSSSGGAYEQYF.

This rearrangement joins TRBV28 to TRBJ2-7, with D unresolved. The CDR3 totals 14 residues. V was cut by 3 bases and J by 2 bases, with 11 bases left in between. CDR1 and CDR2 (germline): MDHEN, SYDVKM. CDR3 in DNA: TGTGCCAGCAGTTTCAATCAAGGGCCCTACGAGCAGTACGTC. Translating it yields CASSFNQGPYEQYV.

The J gene is TRBJ1-3, the V gene TRBV5-1, with 8 bases that match TRBD1. CDR1 SGHRS and CDR2 YFSETQ come from the germline V gene. J lost 4 bases, V lost 0 bases, and 18 bases had no gene match. The CDR3 extends over 20 amino acids. The CDR3 DNA sequence: TGCGCCAGCAGCTTGGGGCCGGGACAGGTACCCTTTAGATCGGGAAACACCATATATTTT. This sequence encodes CASSLGPGQVPFRSGNTIYF.

The chain recombines TRBV16 with TRBJ1-1, with TRBD1 as a possible D gene (6 bases). This CDR3 has 13 residues. The germline gives CDR1 KGHSY, CDR2 FQNENV. Between the trimmed V and J ends, which lost 2 bases and 6 bases, there was a span of 10 bases. CDR3 nucleotide sequence: TGTGCCAGCAGCCAACAGGGGTCAGCTGAAGCTTTCTTT. Translating gives CASSQQGSAEAFF.